Each of the 2 T cell receptor beta chains below was sequenced from the same sample in a study of shared clonotypes between healthy human individuals. Assay: immunoSEQ multiplex PCR; the TCRdb copy retains only in-frame clones and omits some. The sample shows about 1.1 million clones, approximately 78% of them seen only once. Input material: memory CD4+ T cells from PBMCs. Subset denoted: CD45RA-negative fraction. The receptor source for this set is a man younger than 35 in good health. Some clones in this sample may be carry-over from other donors' samples.

This clone was seen more than once but under ten times. The V gene is TRBV7-2, the J gene TRBJ2-2, with D unresolved. This CDR3 comprises 13 residues. V lost 4 bases and J 4 bases, leaving 7 bases between the germline ends. Germline CDR1 and CDR2: SGHTA and FQGNSA. The CDR3: CASSSRTTGELFF. As DNA, the CDR3 is TGTGCCAGCAGCTCCCGGACCACCGGGGAGCTGTTTTTT.

This clone was observed once. The chain links TRBV11-3 to TRBJ1-3; 7 bases fit TRBD1. The CDR3 spans 14 residues. With V trimmed by 5 bases and J by 2 bases, 3 bases remained unmatched. Germline values: CDR1 SGHNT, CDR2 YENEEA. The CDR3 region is CASSPQGAGNTIYF. The CDR3 DNA reads as TGTGCCAGCAGCCCTCAGGGGGCTGGAAACACCATATATTTT.